The T cell receptor beta chain described here comes from a study of blood T cell repertoires in COVID-19. Overall study: Samples of COVID-19 (acute and convalescent) were obtained from the United States, Italy and Spain. T cells, B-cell-depleted T cells, or PBMCs provided the cDNA or gDNA that served as material.

Authors' analysis steps: Estimates of nucleated cell counts were drawn from the amplification of reference gene primers. Profiling relied on immunoSEQ multiplex PCR, and the TCRdb table lists in-frame clones only, not all of them. The DNA gave D and trimming, while V, J and clone size come from that table. In the table there are around 95,000 clones, approximately 84% of which are singletons. Trimming removed 1 base from V and 5 bases from J, with 6 bases in between. Germline CDR1 is MNHEY and CDR2 is SMNVEV (reference sequence). The CDR3 totals 13 residues. The receptor was derived from a young man in a cohort sampled during active COVID-19. The rearrangement links TRBV27 to TRBJ1-5; no definite D call. Sequencing was performed on peripheral blood. The CDR3 nucleotides are TGTGCCAGCAGTTTATACAGCTATCAGCCCCAGCATTTT. It codes for CASSLYSYQPQHF.